Here is one TCR beta chain with its context. Antigen specificity is unknown. The protocol was immunoSEQ multiplex PCR, while the TCRdb copy is restricted to in-frame clones and leaves out a portion. The repertoire holds about 17,000 clones, with 85% as singletons. Sampled 1 year posttransplant, controls received myeloablative marrow transplants, methotrexate and a calcineurin inhibitor. Deletions cut 3 bases from V and 1 base from J, with 7 bases between. The germline V gene encodes CDR1 MNHEY and CDR2 SMNVEV (reference sequence). The CDR3 contains 14 residues. The data originate from a study of T cells after posttransplantation cyclophosphamide. General study results and limits: Recipient CMV seropositivity and CMV reactivation strongly tracked TRB clonality. Donor-recipient repertoire similarity was low at 1-2 months, rising over year one. Tissue-infiltrating T cells from skin or gut overlapped little with blood T cells.

This clonotype was sampled from a female patient aged 18 to 35 who received an allogeneic stem cell transplant from an unrelated donor, was CMV-positive, and had acute and chronic GVHD. Some T cells here may be from the graft donor. This rearrangement joins TRBV27 to TRBJ1-5; D gene unclear. The specimen comprised PBMCs, sampled after allogeneic stem cell transplant with calcineurin inhibitor and methotrexate. The CDR3 loop is CASSFSHSNQPQHF. The CDR3 nucleotides are TGTGCCAGCAGTTTTTCACACAGCAATCAGCCCCAGCATTTT.